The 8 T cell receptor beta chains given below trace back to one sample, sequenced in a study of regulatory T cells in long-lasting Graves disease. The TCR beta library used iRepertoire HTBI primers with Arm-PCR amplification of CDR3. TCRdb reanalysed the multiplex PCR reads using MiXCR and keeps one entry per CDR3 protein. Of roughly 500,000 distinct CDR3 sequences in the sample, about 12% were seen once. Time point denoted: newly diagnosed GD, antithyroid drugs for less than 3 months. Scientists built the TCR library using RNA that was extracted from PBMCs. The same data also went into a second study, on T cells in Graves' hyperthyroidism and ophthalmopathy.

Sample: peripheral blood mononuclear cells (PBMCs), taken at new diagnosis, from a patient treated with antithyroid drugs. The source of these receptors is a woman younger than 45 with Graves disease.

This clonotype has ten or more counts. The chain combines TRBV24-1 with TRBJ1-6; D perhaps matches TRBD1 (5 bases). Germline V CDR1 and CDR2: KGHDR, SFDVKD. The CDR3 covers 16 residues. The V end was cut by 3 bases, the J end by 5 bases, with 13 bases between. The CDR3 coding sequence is TGTGCCACCAGTGATCCAAAGGGCAGGGATAATTCACCCCTCCACTTT. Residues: CATSDPKGRDNSPLHF.

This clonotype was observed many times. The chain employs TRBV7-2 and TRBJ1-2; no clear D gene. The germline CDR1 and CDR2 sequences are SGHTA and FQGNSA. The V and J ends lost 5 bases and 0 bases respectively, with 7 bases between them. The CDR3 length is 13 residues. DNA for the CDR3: TGTGCCAGCAGCCCTAAAGCTAACTATGGCTACACCTTC. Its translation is CASSPKANYGYTF.

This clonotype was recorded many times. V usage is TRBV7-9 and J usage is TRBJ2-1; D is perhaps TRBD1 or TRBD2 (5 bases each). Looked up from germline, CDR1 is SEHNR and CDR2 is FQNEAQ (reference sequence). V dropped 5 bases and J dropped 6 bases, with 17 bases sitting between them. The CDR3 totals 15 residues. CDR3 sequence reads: CASSPRDLIFNEQFF. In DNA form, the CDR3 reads TGTGCCAGCAGCCCCCGGGACCTTATCTTCAATGAGCAGTTCTTC.

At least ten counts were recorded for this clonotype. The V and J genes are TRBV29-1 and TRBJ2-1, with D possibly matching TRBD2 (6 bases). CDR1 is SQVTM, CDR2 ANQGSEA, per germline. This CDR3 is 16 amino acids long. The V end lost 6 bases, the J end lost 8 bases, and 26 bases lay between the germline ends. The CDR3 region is CSVLKARDPSAHEQFF. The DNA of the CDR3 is TGCAGCGTCTTGAAGGCGCGGGATCCTTCAGCCCATGAGCAGTTCTTC.

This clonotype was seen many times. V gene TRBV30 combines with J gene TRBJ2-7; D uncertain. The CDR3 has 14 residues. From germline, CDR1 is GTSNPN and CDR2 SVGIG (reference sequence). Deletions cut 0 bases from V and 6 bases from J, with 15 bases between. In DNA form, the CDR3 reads TGTGCCTGGAGTGTGGGTATTTGGCTCCCCGAGCAGTACTTC. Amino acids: CAWSVGIWLPEQYF.

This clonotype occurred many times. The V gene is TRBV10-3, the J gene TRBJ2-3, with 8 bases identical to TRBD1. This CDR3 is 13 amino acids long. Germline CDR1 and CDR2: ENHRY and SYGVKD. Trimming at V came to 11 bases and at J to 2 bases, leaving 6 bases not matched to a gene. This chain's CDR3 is CAVNRGITDTQYF. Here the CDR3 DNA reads TGTGCCGTCAACAGGGGGATCACAGATACGCAGTATTTT.

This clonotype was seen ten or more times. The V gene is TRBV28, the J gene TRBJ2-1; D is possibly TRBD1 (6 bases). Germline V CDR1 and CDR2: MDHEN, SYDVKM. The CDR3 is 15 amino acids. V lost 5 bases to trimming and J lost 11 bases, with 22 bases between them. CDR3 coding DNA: TGTGCCAGCAGTCCTATAGGGTCTAGGGGGAACAAGCAGTTCTTC. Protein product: CASSPIGSRGNKQFF.

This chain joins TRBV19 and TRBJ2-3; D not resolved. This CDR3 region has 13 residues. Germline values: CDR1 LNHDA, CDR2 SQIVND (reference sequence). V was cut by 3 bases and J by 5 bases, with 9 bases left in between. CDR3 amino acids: CASSIGPKDTQYF. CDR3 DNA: TGTGCCAGTAGTATCGGTCCTAAAGATACGCAGTATTTT.